These 4 T cell receptor beta chains came from one sample sequenced in a study of T cells in localized non-small cell lung cancer. Libraries were prepared by immunoSEQ multiplex PCR; TCRdb keeps only in-frame clonotypes and omits some of them. The table has over 15,000 clones, about 88% seen once; the top ten hold roughly a quarter. The sequencing here drew on peripheral blood, taken before any cancer treatment. The receptors here all came from a female donor over 55 with stage III squamous cell lung carcinoma.

The V call is TRBV19, the J call TRBJ1-4; no definite D call. The germline CDR1 and CDR2 sequences are LNHDA and SQIVND (reference sequence). Trimming stripped 5 bases from V and 0 bases from J, with 10 bases between. The CDR3 sequence is 15 residues long. The CDR3 here is CASSWAGTTNEKLFF. DNA of the CDR3: TGTGCCAGTAGTTGGGCGGGCACAACTAATGAAAAACTGTTTTTT.

The J gene is TRBJ2-2, the V gene TRBV7-8; 9 positions agree with TRBD2. Germline CDR1 is SGHVS and CDR2 is FQNEAQ. This CDR3 has 15 residues. Trimming took 3 bases from V and 6 from J; bases not matched to a gene: 5. CDR3 DNA: TGTGCCAGCAGCTTTAGCGGGAGAAGGGCCGGGGAGCTGTTTTTT. Amino acid sequence: CASSFSGRRAGELFF.

This clone was found a few times. The rearrangement joins TRBV16 to TRBJ1-2; 12 bases are shared with TRBD1. The V gene end was trimmed by 4 bases and the J gene end by 6 bases; junction bases not matched to a gene: 6. The CDR3 contains 15 residues. Germline CDR1 is KGHSY and CDR2 is FQNENV. CDR3 region: CASSPPGQGANGYTF. The CDR3 DNA is TGTGCCAGCAGCCCACCGGGACAGGGGGCTAATGGCTACACCTTC.

The chain uses TRBV5-1 and TRBJ2-3, with D perhaps being TRBD1 or TRBD2 (7 bases each). V was pared by 1 base and J by 2 bases, with 14 bases between. Looked up from germline, CDR1 is SGHRS and CDR2 is YFSETQ. CDR3 length: 16 amino acids. CDR3 sequence reads: CASSLQGGLNTDTQYF. The CDR3 nucleotides are TGCGCCAGCAGCTTGCAGGGGGGGTTAAACACAGATACGCAGTATTTT.